The next 13 T cell receptor beta chains were all read from a single sample in a study of blood T cell repertoires in COVID-19. Data came from immunoSEQ multiplex PCR; TCRdb stores just in-frame clones and leaves some out. The table includes around 170,000 clones, about 77% detected once. Sequenced sample: peripheral blood. The receptors originated from a woman of 80 years or more with acute or convalescent COVID-19.

The rearrangement joins TRBV3-1 (or the pseudogene TRBV3-2) to TRBJ1-2, with D maybe TRBD1 (6 bases). Trimming shortened V by 4 bases and J by 7 bases, and 16 bases separated the two germline ends. Germline V gene sequence: CDR1 LGHDT, CDR2 YNNKEL (reference sequence). This CDR3 has 14 residues. CDR3 residues: CASSLGQLSGGYTF. CDR3 bases: TGTGCCAGCAGCCTAGGACAGCTCTCTGGTGGCTACACCTTC.

This clone was found once. The rearrangement links TRBV6-5 to TRBJ1-2; D uncertain. The CDR3 runs 15 residues. V was trimmed by 8 bases and J by 3 bases, leaving 19 bases between them. The germline CDR1 and CDR2 sequences are MNHEY and SVGAGI. CDR3 coding DNA: TGTGCCAGCCGTAGCGAGGTCAACACTTACTATGGCTACACCTTC. Its translation: CASRSEVNTYYGYTF.

This chain uses TRBV6-5 with TRBJ2-1; D may be TRBD2 (5 bases). V dropped 0 bases and J dropped 7 bases, with 13 bases sitting between them. Germline assignment: CDR1 MNHEY and CDR2 SVGAGI. The CDR3 totals 15 residues. CDR3 protein: CASSYSWTGNNEQFF. CDR3 nucleotides: TGTGCCAGCAGTTACTCATGGACTGGTAATAATGAGCAGTTCTTC.

The chain couples TRBV5-4 to TRBJ2-7; 7 bases line up with TRBD2. This CDR3 is 14 amino acids long. In germline, CDR1 is SGHNT, CDR2 YYREEE (reference sequence). J gave up 1 base and V 5 bases, and 6 bases lay outside the gene matches. The CDR3 nucleotides are TGTGCCAGCAGTGGGGGGGGTGATTCCTACGAGCAGTACTTC. Amino acid sequence: CASSGGGDSYEQYF.

The CDR3 is CASSVVGGFLSGNTIYF. DNA for the CDR3: TGTGCCAGCAGCGTAGTGGGGGGATTTCTCTCTGGAAACACCATATATTTT. V usage is TRBV9 and J usage is TRBJ1-3; perhaps TRBD1 as D (5 bases). The CDR3 totals 17 residues. Germline CDR1 and CDR2: SGDLS and YYNGEE. V was pared by 0 bases and J by 0 bases, with 13 bases between.

The V call is TRBV19, the J call TRBJ1-3; 7 bases are shared with TRBD1. Germline loops: CDR1 LNHDA, CDR2 SQIVND (reference sequence). With 7 bases clipped from V and 2 bases from J, the junction kept 5 bases outside the gene matches. The CDR3 is 14 amino acids. DNA of the CDR3: TGTGCCAGTAACAGGGGAGGAGCTGGAAACACCATATATTTT. This gives the protein CASNRGGAGNTIYF.

The chain uses TRBV24-1 and TRBJ2-5; 13 bases are a match to TRBD2. Germline values: CDR1 KGHDR, CDR2 SFDVKD. The CDR3 extends over 17 amino acids. With 5 bases clipped from V and 1 base from J, the junction kept 6 bases outside the gene matches. The CDR3 DNA sequence: TGTGCCACCAGTGGACCGGGACTAGCGGGGAGCCAAGAGACCCAGTACTTC. Protein sequence: CATSGPGLAGSQETQYF.

A single count supports this clone. The identical CDR3 is also encoded by other nucleotide sequences in the sample. This chain links TRBV12-3 or TRBV12-4 with TRBJ1-1, with TRBD1 identical over 8 bases. There are 13 residues in the CDR3. Trimming cost V 6 bases and J 1 base; bases outside gene matches: 1. CDR3 sequence (DNA): TGTGCCAGCAGAGGGACAGGGAACACTGAAGCTTTCTTT. Its protein product is CASRGTGNTEAFF.

V usage is TRBV28 and J usage is TRBJ2-7, with 9 bases lining up with TRBD1. In germline, CDR1 is MDHEN, CDR2 SYDVKM. This CDR3 comprises 19 residues. Trimming took 3 bases from V and 6 from J; bases not matched to a gene: 21. This CDR3 is CASSFITHTGDRARGEQYF. Written as DNA, the CDR3 is TGTGCCAGCAGTTTTATAACACACACAGGGGACAGGGCTCGTGGCGAGCAGTACTTC.

The chain recombines TRBV3-1 (or the pseudogene TRBV3-2) with TRBJ2-1; TRBD2 matches 7 bases. The V and J ends lost 2 bases and 7 bases, in that order; junction bases with no gene match: 14. This CDR3 spans 17 amino acids. Germline V CDR1 and CDR2: LGHDT, YNNKEL (reference sequence). The CDR3 is CASSQRVGSGYQNEQFF. The DNA for the CDR3 is TGTGCCAGCAGCCAACGAGTTGGTAGCGGGTATCAGAATGAGCAGTTCTTC.

V is TRBV11-2 and J is TRBJ2-1; 9 bases agree with TRBD2. This CDR3 has 15 amino acids. The V and J ends lost 5 bases and 3 bases, in that order; junction bases with no gene match: 5. Germline CDR1 SGHAT, CDR2 FQNNGV. The CDR3 here is CASSPAGGYYNEQFF. The CDR3 nucleotides are TGTGCCAGCAGCCCAGCGGGGGGTTACTACAATGAGCAGTTCTTC.

The chain combines TRBV5-8 with TRBJ2-3; the match to TRBD2 covers 9 bases. CDR3 size: 14 residues. Germline V gene sequence: CDR1 SGHTS, CDR2 YDEGEE. V shed 0 bases, J shed 6 bases, and the junction held 2 bases outside the gene matches. CDR3 sequence: CASSLGGGADTQYF. In DNA, the CDR3 is TGTGCCAGCAGCTTGGGCGGGGGGGCCGATACGCAGTATTTT.

The gene calls are TRBV5-1 and TRBJ2-2, with D unresolved. Trimming cost V 0 bases and J 0 bases, with 9 bases left between them. The CDR3 is 16 amino acids. From germline, CDR1 is SGHRS and CDR2 YFSETQ. CDR3 nucleotide sequence: TGCGCCAGCAGCTTGGATAGCCCAACGAACACCGGGGAGCTGTTTTTT. It is translated as CASSLDSPTNTGELFF.